The 28 T cell receptor beta chains below all came from one sample that was sequenced in a study of T cell repertoires in cytomegalovirus infection. For these receptors, no antigen is known. MiXCR, applied by TCRdb to the reads, yields one record per CDR3 protein. Seen here are about 700,000 distinct CDR3 sequences, about 33% observed once, and the top ten hold around a sixth. The input for sequencing was cultured PBMCs, taken from culture after CMV antigen stimulation. The source of these receptors is a human donor in good health (CMV status not recorded). Some clones in this sample may be carry-over from other donors' samples.

The chain carries TRBV2 and TRBJ1-5; D is possibly TRBD1 (6 bases). V was shortened by 4 bases and J by 0 bases, with 10 bases between the two germline ends. The CDR3 covers 15 residues. Germline CDR1 is SNHLY and CDR2 is FYNNEI. The CDR3 sequence: CASSVGTPSNQPQHF. CDR3 nucleotide sequence: TGTGCCAGCAGTGTCGGGACACCTAGCAATCAGCCCCAGCATTTT.

The chain has TRBV27 and TRBJ2-7, with D uncertain. Trimming took 3 bases from V and 2 from J, leaving 11 bases between them. There are 14 residues in the CDR3. Germline CDR1 is MNHEY and CDR2 is SMNVEV (reference sequence). The CDR3 nucleotides are TGTGCCAGCAGTTTTCTAGGCAGAGCCTACGAGCAGTACTTC. It translates to CASSFLGRAYEQYF.

This clonotype has only one observation. The chain uses TRBV7-6 and TRBJ2-5; 7 positions match TRBD1. This CDR3 spans 15 amino acids. The trim removed 4 bases at V and 5 bases at J, leaving 10 bases unmatched. CDR1 SGHVS and CDR2 FNYEAQ come from the germline V gene. The CDR3 bases are TGTGCCAGCAGCTCACCAAACAGGGGTGATGAGACCCAGTACTTC. Protein sequence: CASSSPNRGDETQYF. Combining the CDR3 with reference TRBV7-6 and TRBJ2-5 gives the whole variable domain GAGVSQSPRYKVTKRGQDVALRCDPISGHVSLYWYRQALGQGPEFLTYFNYEAQQDKSGLPNDRFSAERPEGSISTLTIQRTEQRDSAMYRCASSSPNRGDETQYFGPGTRLLVL.

This clonotype showed up just a few times. The chain carries TRBV4-1 and TRBJ1-6; no reliable D call. V was trimmed by 0 bases and J by 8 bases, leaving 5 bases between them. This CDR3 contains 13 residues. Germline V CDR1 and CDR2: MGHRA, YSYEKL. The CDR3 DNA sequence: TGCGCCAGCAGCCAAGACATCTATTCACCCCTCCACTTT. This codes for CASSQDIYSPLHF.

V gene TRBV12-3 or TRBV12-4 combines with J gene TRBJ2-7; TRBD2 matches 10 bases. This CDR3 is built from 16 residues. V was clipped by 5 bases and J by 1 base; unmatched bases: 8. The CDR3 sequence is CASSPSSGSVSYEQYF. DNA for the CDR3: TGTGCCAGCAGTCCCTCTAGCGGGAGTGTGTCCTACGAGCAGTACTTC.

The chain employs TRBV15 and TRBJ1-4; D is undetermined. This CDR3 spans 13 amino acids. The V gene's germline CDR1 is LNHNV and CDR2 YYDKDF (reference sequence). Trimming stripped 0 bases from V and 5 bases from J, with 4 bases between. DNA of the CDR3: TGTGCCACCAGCAGAGATGGAAATGAAAAACTGTTTTTT. It encodes CATSRDGNEKLFF.

The rearrangement uses TRBV20-1 and TRBJ2-1; TRBD2 matches at 7 bases. The CDR3 runs to 15 residues. J gave up 2 bases and V 5 bases, and 9 bases lay outside the gene matches. From germline, CDR1 is DFQATT and CDR2 SNEGSKA (reference sequence). For the CDR3, the DNA is TGCAGTGCTCCCCGACTAGCCAACCCCTACAATGAGCAGTTCTTC. This sequence encodes CSAPRLANPYNEQFF.

The chain recombines TRBV12-3 or TRBV12-4 with TRBJ2-1, with D perhaps matching TRBD1 or TRBD2 (5 bases each). V was shortened by 6 bases and J by 5 bases, with 20 bases between the two germline ends. The CDR3 consists of 16 residues. CDR3 amino acids: CASRKRGTRRDNEQFF. The CDR3 DNA follows: TGTGCCAGCAGAAAAAGAGGGACCCGTAGGGACAATGAGCAGTTCTTC.

J is TRBJ1-4 and V is TRBV6-6, with D possibly TRBD1 on 5 matching bases. This CDR3 region has 15 residues. The germline CDR1 and CDR2 sequences are MNHNY and SVGAGI (reference sequence). V was trimmed by 6 bases and J by 8 bases, leaving 19 bases between them. For the CDR3, the DNA is TGTGCCAGCAGCCACGGGGGGGATATGGGGGAAAAACTGTTTTTT. This encodes CASSHGGDMGEKLFF.

In regard to this clonotype: This likely comes from a read error, as the CDR3 has no conserved phenylalanine or tryptophan at its end. The chain is built from TRBV5-1 and TRBJ2-3, with a weak D call TRBD1 (7 bases). The V gene's germline CDR1 is SGHRS and CDR2 YFSETQ. The CDR3 totals 16 residues. CDR3 sequence reads: CANSPRGDRSTDTQYV. The CDR3 DNA is TGCGCCAACAGCCCCAGGGGGGACCGTAGCACAGATACGCAGTATGTT.

The chain has TRBV6-5 and TRBJ2-7, with 7 bases fitting TRBD1. CDR3 size: 15 residues. The germline V gene has CDR1 MNHEY and CDR2 SVGAGI. V lost 2 bases to trimming and J lost 3 bases; unmatched junction nucleotides: 7. The CDR3 DNA reads as TGTGCCAGCAGTTACGAACAGGGACAGCACTACGAGCAGTACTTC. Translated: CASSYEQGQHYEQYF.

The CDR3 reads CASSLWDNNEKLFF. The CDR3 DNA is TGTGCCAGCAGCTTGTGGGACAATAATGAAAAACTGTTTTTT. V usage is TRBV7-9 and J usage is TRBJ1-4, with a possible D match to TRBD1 (6 bases). In germline, CDR1 is SEHNR, CDR2 FQNEAQ (reference sequence). The CDR3 extends over 14 amino acids. Trimming cost V 3 bases and J 4 bases, with 9 bases left between them.

This sequence joins TRBV29-1 and TRBJ2-3; D remains ambiguous. Germline CDR1 reads SQVTM; CDR2 reads ANQGSEA. The CDR3 has 13 residues. Trimming left V 1 base short and J 2 bases short, with 7 bases between. CDR3 in amino acids: CSVEARLTDTQYF. As DNA, the CDR3 is TGCAGCGTTGAAGCCCGCCTCACAGATACGCAGTATTTT.

The V gene is TRBV2, the J gene TRBJ2-7; TRBD2 matches 8 bases. Germline loops: CDR1 SNHLY, CDR2 FYNNEI. J gave up 0 bases and V 11 bases, and 6 bases lay outside the gene matches. The CDR3 totals 13 residues. The CDR3 region is CAGRTSSSYEQYF. DNA for the CDR3: TGTGCCGGGCGGACTAGCAGCTCCTACGAGCAGTACTTC.

J is TRBJ1-1 and V is TRBV3-1; D remains unclear. The CDR3 spans 12 residues. The germline V gene encodes CDR1 LGHDT and CDR2 YNNKEL (reference sequence). V dropped 8 bases and J dropped 0 bases, with 7 bases sitting between them. In DNA, the CDR3 is TGTGCCAGCGGGCCTATGAACACTGAAGCTTTCTTT. Translated, it gives CASGPMNTEAFF.

CDR3 coding DNA: TGTGCCAGCATGCGGGGACGGAGCACTGAAGCTTTCTTT. Translated: CASMRGRSTEAFF. The chain employs TRBV2 and TRBJ1-1, with D maybe TRBD1 (5 bases). CDR1 is SNHLY and CDR2 is FYNNEI in the germline V gene. V lost 7 bases to trimming and J lost 4 bases, with 13 bases between them. The CDR3 is 13 amino acids.

In the case of this clonotype: A much larger clone differs by one base, so this may be a read error. J is TRBJ2-3 and V is TRBV7-6; D might be TRBD2 (7 bases). CDR3 size: 16 residues. Germline CDR1 SGHVS, CDR2 FNYEAQ. The CDR3 sequence is CANSLRGGDGGYTQYF. In nucleotides, the CDR3 is TGTGCCAACAGCTTACGCGGGGGCGACGGAGGGTATACGCAGTATTTT.

The chain carries TRBV11-2 and TRBJ2-7, with D uncertain. V was pared by 1 base and J by 4 bases, with 17 bases between. This CDR3 contains 16 residues. Germline V gives CDR1 SGHAT, CDR2 FQNNGV. CDR3 region: CASSLGRSVLPYEQYF. In DNA form, the CDR3 reads TGTGCCAGCAGCTTAGGCAGATCTGTTCTCCCTTACGAGCAGTACTTC. Using reference TRBV11-2 and TRBJ2-7 for the parts outside the CDR3, the full variable domain is EAGVAQSPRYKIIEKRQSVAFWCNPISGHATLYWYQQILGQGPKLLIQFQNNGVVDDSQLPKDRFSAERLKGVDSTLKIQPAKLEDSAVYLCASSLGRSVLPYEQYFGPGTRLTVT.

This clonotype has more than one count but fewer than ten. The chain employs TRBV5-6 and TRBJ2-5, with 9 positions matching TRBD2. Germline lookup yields CDR1 SGHDT and CDR2 YYEEEE. V dropped 2 bases and J dropped 1; count of bases not matched to a gene: 6. This CDR3 is 16 amino acids long. The CDR3 loop is CASSFFSGGRQETQYF. In DNA, the CDR3 is TGTGCCAGCAGCTTCTTTAGCGGGGGACGCCAAGAGACCCAGTACTTC.

This clonotype was observed a few times. This chain uses TRBV2 with TRBJ2-2; tentative D call: TRBD2 (6 bases). Trimming left V 8 bases short and J 4 bases short, with 11 bases between. Germline V gene lookup returns CDR1 SNHLY and CDR2 FYNNEI. The CDR3 is 13 residues long. The CDR3 DNA is TGTGCCAGCGGAGGAGGGCCCACCGGGGAGCTGTTTTTT. Residues: CASGGGPTGELFF.

This sequence joins TRBV5-6 and TRBJ1-2; D not resolved. This CDR3 spans 14 amino acids. Germline V CDR1 and CDR2: SGHDT, YYEEEE. Trimming took 1 base from V and 4 from J, leaving 11 bases between them. The CDR3 DNA sequence: TGTGCCAGCAGCTTGCGGGCGGGTTCCTATGGCTACACCTTC. Protein sequence: CASSLRAGSYGYTF.

The V call is TRBV20-1, the J call TRBJ2-7; possible D gene TRBD2, 6 bases. Trimming left V 2 bases short and J 4 bases short, with 15 bases between. Germline V lookup: CDR1 DFQATT, CDR2 SNEGSKA (reference sequence). The CDR3 covers 14 residues. The CDR3 sequence is CSARKLAPSYEQYF. CDR3 nucleotide sequence: TGCAGTGCTAGAAAACTAGCTCCCTCTTACGAGCAGTACTTC.

This clonotype was detected a few times. This rearrangement joins TRBV7-2 to TRBJ2-3; 8 bases match TRBD2. V lost 5 bases and J lost 4; bases outside the gene matches: 8. The CDR3 runs 15 residues. Germline assignment: CDR1 SGHTA and CDR2 FQGNSA. The CDR3 nucleotides are TGTGCCAGCAGCCGGGGGGGCCAGGTATCAGATACGCAGTATTTT. It encodes CASSRGGQVSDTQYF.

The chain carries TRBV7-2 and TRBJ1-5, with TRBD1 as a possible D gene (5 bases). Germline V lookup: CDR1 SGHTA, CDR2 FQGNSA. There are 15 residues in the CDR3. V lost 3 bases and J 1 base, leaving 10 bases between the germline ends. For the CDR3, the DNA is TGTGCCAGCAGCTTGAGGGGTTTCAGCAATCAGCCCCAGCATTTT. Amino acids: CASSLRGFSNQPQHF.

The genes are TRBV2 and TRBJ2-3; 9 positions agree with TRBD2. Looked up from germline, CDR1 is SNHLY and CDR2 is FYNNEI. This CDR3 contains 16 residues. V shed 6 bases, J shed 2 bases, and the junction held 9 bases outside the gene matches. The CDR3 bases are TGTGCCAGCAGCCGGGGGCGGGGGGGCCACACAGATACGCAGTATTTT. It specifies CASSRGRGGHTDTQYF.

V gene TRBV12-3 or TRBV12-4 combines with J gene TRBJ1-2, with a tentative D call TRBD1 (5 bases). This CDR3 region has 13 residues. The V end lost 6 bases, the J end lost 1 base, and 9 bases lay between the germline ends. The CDR3 sequence: CASRQQDNYGYTF. The CDR3 DNA is TGTGCCAGCAGGCAACAGGATAACTATGGCTACACCTTC.

The rearrangement uses TRBV15 and TRBJ2-2; unclear D gene. V was cut by 1 base and J by 4 bases, with 7 bases left in between. The CDR3 consists of 14 residues. The V gene's germline CDR1 is LNHNV and CDR2 YYDKDF (reference sequence). This CDR3 is CATSRGTVTGELFF. The CDR3 DNA follows: TGTGCCACCAGCAGAGGCACGGTCACCGGGGAGCTGTTTTTT.

The J gene is TRBJ2-4, the V gene TRBV7-2; 8 bases agree with TRBD1. The germline CDR1 and CDR2 sequences are SGHTA and FQGNSA. The CDR3 is 15 amino acids. The V segment lost 6 bases and the J segment 1 base; nucleotides outside the gene matches: 5. The CDR3 DNA is TGTGCCAGCAGGCGGACAGGGTGGGCCAAAAACATTCAGTACTTC. It codes for CASRRTGWAKNIQYF. Filled out from reference TRBV7-2 and TRBJ2-4, the complete variable domain reads GAGVSQSPSNKVTEKGKDVELRCDPISGHTALYWYRQSLGQGLEFLIYFQGNSAPDKSGLPSDRFSAERTGGSVSTLTIQRTQQEDSAVYLCASRRTGWAKNIQYFGAGTRLSVL.